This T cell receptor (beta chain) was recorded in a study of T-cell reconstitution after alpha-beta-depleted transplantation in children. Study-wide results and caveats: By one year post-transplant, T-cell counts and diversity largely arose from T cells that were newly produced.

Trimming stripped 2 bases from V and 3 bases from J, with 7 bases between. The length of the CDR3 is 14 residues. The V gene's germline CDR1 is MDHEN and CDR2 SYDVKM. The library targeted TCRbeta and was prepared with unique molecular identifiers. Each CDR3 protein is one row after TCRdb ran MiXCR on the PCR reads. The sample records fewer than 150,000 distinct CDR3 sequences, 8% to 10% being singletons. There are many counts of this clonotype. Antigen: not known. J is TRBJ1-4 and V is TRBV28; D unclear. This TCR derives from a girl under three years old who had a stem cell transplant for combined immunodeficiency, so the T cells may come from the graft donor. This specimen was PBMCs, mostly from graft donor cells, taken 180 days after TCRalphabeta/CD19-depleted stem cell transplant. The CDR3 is CASSLRPANEKLFF. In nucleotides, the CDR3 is TGTGCCAGCAGTTTACGACCGGCTAATGAAAAACTGTTTTTT.